Listed below are T cell receptor beta chains from one sample, sequenced in a study of cytomegalovirus exposure and HLA in healthy donors. Profiled with immunoSEQ multiplex PCR; TCRdb holds only in-frame clones, not every one. Of about 120,000 clones listed, roughly 88% are singletons. Specimen: PBMCs. The receptors stem from a man younger than 30 in good health and CMV-seronegative. CDR3s include the opening cysteine and the closing phenylalanine or tryptophan. Each record gives: J gene, clone size, V gene, D gene, CDR3 DNA, CDR3 protein. A D gene is named only where the DNA matches it firmly. Not every row has a clone size; where given, it reads once, few, many or a size class.

TRBJ2-7 | . | TRBV5-1 | TRBD1 | TGCGCCAGCAGCTATACAGGGACAGACTACGAGCAGTACTTC | CASSYTGTDYEQYF
TRBJ1-1 | once | TRBV5-4 | . | TGTGCCAGCAGCCCGCAGGGTTGGAACACTGAAGCTTTCTTT | CASSPQGWNTEAFF
TRBJ2-7 | once | TRBV11-2 | TRBD2 | TGTGCCAGCAGGCCGACTAGCGGGGGTGGCGAGCAGTACTTC | CASRPTSGGGEQYF
TRBJ1-4 | . | TRBV14 | . | TGTGCCAGCAGCCTATCCGGGGGTTTTCGAAAACTGTTTTTT | CASSLSGGFRKLFF
TRBJ2-1 | . | TRBV13 | . | TGTGCCAGCAGCCAAGAGGGGGGAGGGTCCTACAATGAGCAGTTCTTC | CASSQEGGGSYNEQFF
TRBJ2-5 | few | TRBV30 | . | TGTGCCTGGAGTGTAGGTAGCGCAGGAGAGACCCAGTACTTC | CAWSVGSAGETQYF
TRBJ2-3 | . | TRBV5-8 | . | TGTGCCAGCAGCGGTGAGCGGACTAGCACAGATACGCAGTATTTT | CASSGERTSTDTQYF
TRBJ2-3 | . | TRBV5-4 | . | TGTGCCAGCAGCTTGGGGACTAGCACAGATACGCAGTATTTT | CASSLGTSTDTQYF
TRBJ2-5 | . | TRBV27 | . | TGTGCCAGCAGCCTTCGGGGAGCCCAAGAGACCCAGTACTTC | CASSLRGAQETQYF
TRBJ1-6 | once | TRBV5-4 | . | TGTGCCAGCAGCCGTGGGGGGTACGATTCACCCCTCCACTTT | CASSRGGYDSPLHF
TRBJ2-1 | . | TRBV4-1 | TRBD2 | TGCGCCAGCAGCCCGACTAGCGGGATATACAATGAGCAGTTCTTC | CASSPTSGIYNEQFF